This T cell receptor (beta chain) is from a study of blood T cells in healthy people across ages. The second PCR ran 7 to 11 cycles with a sample-barcoded 5' primer and J-beta primers. No fewer than 2.5 million CDR3-containing paired-end reads came from each sample. From the 5' RACE reads, TCRdb called clonotypes with MiXCR, one entry per CDR3 protein. The sample records some 920,000 distinct CDR3 sequences, about 53% being singletons. Germline V lookup: CDR1 MNHEY, CDR2 SMNVEV (reference sequence). The CDR3 contains 15 residues. The V gene end was trimmed by 6 bases and the J gene end by 1 base; junction bases not matched to a gene: 5. Whenever a sample was processed, at least 6.5 million PBMCs were isolated. In its sample, this clonotype was seen a few times.

The TCR sequence derives from a woman in her sixties in good health. Sequencing was performed on blood. The gene calls are TRBV27 and TRBJ2-1, with 8 bases that match TRBD2. DNA for the CDR3: TGTGCCAGCAGACCCACTAGCGGTTCCTACAATGAGCAGTTCTTC. This codes for CASRPTSGSYNEQFF.